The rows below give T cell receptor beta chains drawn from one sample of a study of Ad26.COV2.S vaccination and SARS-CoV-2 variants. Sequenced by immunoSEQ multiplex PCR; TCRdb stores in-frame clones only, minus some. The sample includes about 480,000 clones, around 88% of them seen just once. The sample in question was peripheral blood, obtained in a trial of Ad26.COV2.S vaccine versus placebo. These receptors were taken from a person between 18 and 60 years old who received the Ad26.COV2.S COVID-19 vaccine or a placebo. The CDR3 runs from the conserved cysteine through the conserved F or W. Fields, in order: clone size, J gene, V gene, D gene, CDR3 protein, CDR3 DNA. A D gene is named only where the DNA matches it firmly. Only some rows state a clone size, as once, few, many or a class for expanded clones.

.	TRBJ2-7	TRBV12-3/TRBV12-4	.	CASSLVTGEQYF	TGTGCCAGCAGTTTAGTCACGGGAGAGCAGTACTTC
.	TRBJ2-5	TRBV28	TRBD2	CASSPQGLAGGLETQYF	TGTGCCAGCAGTCCCCAGGGGCTAGCGGGAGGGTTGGAGACCCAGTACTTC
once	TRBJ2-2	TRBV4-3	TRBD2	CASSPTETRGAGELFF	TGCGCCAGCAGCCCTACCGAAACCCGGGGGGCCGGGGAGCTGTTTTTT
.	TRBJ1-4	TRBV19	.	CASSIGPGAEKLFF	TGTGCCAGTAGTATCGGTCCAGGGGCTGAAAAACTGTTTTTT
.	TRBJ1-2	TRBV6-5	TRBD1	CASTETGAGGYTF	TGTGCCAGCACCGAGACAGGGGCCGGGGGCTACACCTTC
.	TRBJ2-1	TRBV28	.	CASSLGSPKEQFF	TGTGCCAGCAGTTTAGGCAGCCCTAAGGAGCAGTTCTTC
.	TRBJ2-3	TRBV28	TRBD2	CASSLEKYWGLAGDGGDTQYF	TGTGCCAGCAGTTTAGAGAAGTATTGGGGACTAGCGGGAGATGGTGGAGATACGCAGTATTTT
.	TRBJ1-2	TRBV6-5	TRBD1	CASRRGLDGYTF	TGTGCCAGCCGCAGGGGGCTTGATGGCTACACCTTC
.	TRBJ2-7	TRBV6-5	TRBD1	CASSRTGGKAYEQYF	TGTGCCAGCAGTCGGACAGGGGGTAAGGCCTACGAGCAGTACTTC
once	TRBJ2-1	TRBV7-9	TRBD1	CASSAGGRQQFF	TGTGCCAGCAGCGCAGGGGGACGGCAGCAGTTCTTC
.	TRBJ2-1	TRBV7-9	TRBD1	CASSLVFGLGTDYNEQFF	TGTGCCAGCAGCTTAGTATTTGGATTGGGGACAGACTACAATGAGCAGTTCTTC
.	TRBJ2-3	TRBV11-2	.	CASSLNGGASTDTQYF	TGTGCCAGCAGCTTGAACGGAGGTGCTAGCACAGATACGCAGTATTTT
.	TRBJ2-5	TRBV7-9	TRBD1	CASSLDQGAGETQYF	TGTGCCAGCAGCTTAGATCAGGGGGCGGGAGAGACCCAGTACTTC
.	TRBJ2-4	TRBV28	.	CASSLPSRAKNIQYF	TGTGCCAGCAGTTTACCTTCTAGGGCCAAAAACATTCAGTACTTC
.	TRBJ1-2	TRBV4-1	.	CASSQGSDTGREGYTF	TGCGCCAGCAGCCAAGGGAGTGATACAGGGAGAGAAGGCTACACCTTC
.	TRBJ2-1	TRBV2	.	CASINNEQFF	TGTGCCAGCATAAACAATGAGCAGTTCTTC
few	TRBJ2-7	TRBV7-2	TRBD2	CASSLSASGMREQYF	TGTGCCAGCAGCTTAAGCGCTAGCGGGATGCGCGAGCAGTACTTC
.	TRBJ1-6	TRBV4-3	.	CASSQDFGSNNSPLHF	TGCGCCAGCAGCCAAGATTTCGGCAGCAATAATTCACCCCTCCACTTT
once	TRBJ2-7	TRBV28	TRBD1	CASSLLGTGETYF	TGTGCCAGCAGTTTATTAGGGACAGGCGAAACCTACTTC
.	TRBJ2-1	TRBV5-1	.	CASSEGSGVPTYNEQFF	TGCGCCAGCAGCGAAGGGTCGGGCGTCCCAACCTACAATGAGCAGTTCTTC
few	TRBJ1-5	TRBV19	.	CASRGQPNQPQHF	TGTGCCAGTAGAGGACAGCCAAATCAGCCCCAGCATTTT
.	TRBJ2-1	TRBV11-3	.	CASSPISGQGLSGEQFF	TGTGCCAGCAGCCCGATTTCCGGACAGGGACTAAGTGGGGAGCAGTTCTTC
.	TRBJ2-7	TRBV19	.	CASSIRAESTYEQYF	TGTGCCAGTAGTATCCGGGCGGAGTCGACCTACGAGCAGTACTTC
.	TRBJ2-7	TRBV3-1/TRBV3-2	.	CASSQVNDEQYF	TGTGCCAGCAGCCAAGTCAACGACGAGCAGTACTTC
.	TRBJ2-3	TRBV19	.	CASSIGSTDTQYF	TGTGCCAGTAGTATAGGGTCCACAGATACGCAGTATTTT
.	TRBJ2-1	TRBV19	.	CASSIDHQRAAYNEQFF	TGTGCCAGTAGTATAGATCACCAGCGGGCGGCCTACAATGAGCAGTTCTTC
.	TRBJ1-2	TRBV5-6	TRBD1	CASRVQGALGYTF	TGTGCCAGCAGGGTTCAGGGGGCCTTGGGCTACACCTTC
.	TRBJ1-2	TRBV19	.	CASSIRDPRYGYTF	TGTGCCAGTAGTATTAGGGACCCCCGATATGGCTACACCTTC
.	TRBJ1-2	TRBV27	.	CASRSGAAQNYGYTF	TGTGCCAGCAGGTCGGGCGCTGCGCAGAACTATGGCTACACCTTC
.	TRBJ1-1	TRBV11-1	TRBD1	CASSAKPGQSEAFF	TGTGCCAGCAGCGCCAAACCGGGACAGTCTGAAGCTTTCTTT
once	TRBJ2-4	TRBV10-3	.	CAISESGGSNIQYF	TGTGCCATCAGTGAGTCGGGAGGATCGAACATTCAGTACTTC
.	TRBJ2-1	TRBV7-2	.	CARVSGLADNEQFF	TGTGCCAGAGTCTCGGGACTGGCGGACAATGAGCAGTTCTTC
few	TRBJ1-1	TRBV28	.	CASSSYRDTEAFF	TGTGCCAGCAGCTCCTACCGGGACACTGAAGCTTTCTTT
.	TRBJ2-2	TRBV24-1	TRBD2	CATSDLSGRAAGELFF	TGTGCCACCAGTGATCTTAGCGGGAGGGCCGCCGGGGAGCTGTTTTTT
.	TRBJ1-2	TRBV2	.	CASSERAQSYGYTF	TGTGCCAGCAGTGAAAGGGCGCAGTCCTATGGCTACACCTTC
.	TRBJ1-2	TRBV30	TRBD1	CAWSGTGNNHGYTF	TGTGCCTGGAGTGGGACAGGGAATAATCATGGCTACACCTTC
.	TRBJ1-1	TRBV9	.	CASSVGPGGTEAFF	TGTGCCAGCAGCGTAGGGCCCGGGGGCACTGAAGCTTTCTTT
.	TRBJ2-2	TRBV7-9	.	CASSLEGRTGELFF	TGTGCCAGCAGCTTAGAGGGGCGCACCGGGGAGCTGTTTTTT
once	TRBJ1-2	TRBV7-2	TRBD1	CASSSGTGVLFTF	TGTGCCAGCAGCTCCGGGACAGGGGTTTTGTTCACCTTC
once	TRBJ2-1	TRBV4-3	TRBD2	CASSPGTSGRGNEQFF	TGCGCCAGCAGCCCCGGGACTAGCGGGAGAGGCAATGAGCAGTTCTTC
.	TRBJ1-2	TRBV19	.	CASSQAAYGYTF	TGTGCCAGTAGTCAGGCTGCCTATGGCTACACCTTC
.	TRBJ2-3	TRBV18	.	CASSPKTPQPPDTQYF	TGTGCCAGCTCACCAAAGACCCCTCAGCCCCCAGATACGCAGTATTTT
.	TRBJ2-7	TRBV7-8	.	CASSQNTGSLYF	TGTGCCAGCAGCCAAAATACAGGGTCGCTGTACTTC
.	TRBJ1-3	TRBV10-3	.	CAISEFAAGPGNTIYF	TGTGCCATCAGCGAGTTCGCGGCTGGGCCAGGAAACACCATATATTTT
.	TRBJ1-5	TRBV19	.	CASSISRDVGLNQPQHF	TGTGCCAGTAGTATAAGCAGGGATGTAGGTCTCAATCAGCCCCAGCATTTT
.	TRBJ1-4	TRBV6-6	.	CASTPEGGWRKLFF	TGTGCCAGCACCCCGGAAGGCGGATGGAGAAAACTGTTTTTT
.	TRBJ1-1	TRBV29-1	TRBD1	CSVLTGNMNTEAFF	TGCAGCGTCCTGACAGGGAATATGAACACTGAAGCTTTCTTT